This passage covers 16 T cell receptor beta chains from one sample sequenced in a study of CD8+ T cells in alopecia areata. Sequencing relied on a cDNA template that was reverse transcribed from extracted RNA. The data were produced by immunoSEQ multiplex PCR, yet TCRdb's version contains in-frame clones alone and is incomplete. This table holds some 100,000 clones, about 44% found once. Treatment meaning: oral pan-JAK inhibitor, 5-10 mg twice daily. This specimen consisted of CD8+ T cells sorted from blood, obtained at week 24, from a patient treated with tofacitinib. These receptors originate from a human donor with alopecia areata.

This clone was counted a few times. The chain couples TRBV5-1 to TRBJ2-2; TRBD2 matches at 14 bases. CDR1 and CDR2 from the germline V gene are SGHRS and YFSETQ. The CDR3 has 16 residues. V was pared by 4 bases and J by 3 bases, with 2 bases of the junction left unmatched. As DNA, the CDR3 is TGCGCCAGCAGCCCGGGACTAGCGGGAGACACCGGGGAGCTGTTTTTT. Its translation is CASSPGLAGDTGELFF.

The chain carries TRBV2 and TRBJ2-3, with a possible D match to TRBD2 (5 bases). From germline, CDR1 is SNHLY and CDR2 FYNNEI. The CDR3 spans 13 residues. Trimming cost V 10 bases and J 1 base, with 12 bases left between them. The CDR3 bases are TGTGCCACTCAACCACTAGGCACAGATACGCAGTATTTT. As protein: CATQPLGTDTQYF.

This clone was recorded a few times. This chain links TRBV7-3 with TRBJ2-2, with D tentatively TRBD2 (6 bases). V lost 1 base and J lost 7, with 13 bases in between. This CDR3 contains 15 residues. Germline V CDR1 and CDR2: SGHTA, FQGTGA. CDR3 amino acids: CASSLKDYLIGELFF. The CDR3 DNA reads TGTGCCAGCAGCTTAAAGGACTATCTGATCGGGGAGCTGTTTTTT.

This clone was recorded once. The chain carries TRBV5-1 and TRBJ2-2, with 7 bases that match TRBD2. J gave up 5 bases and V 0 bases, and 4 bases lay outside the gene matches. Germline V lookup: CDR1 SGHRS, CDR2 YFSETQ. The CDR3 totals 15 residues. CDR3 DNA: TGCGCCAGCAGCTTGGCGTCTAGCGGAACCGGGGAGCTGTTTTTT. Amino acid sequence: CASSLASSGTGELFF. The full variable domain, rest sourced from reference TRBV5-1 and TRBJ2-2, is KAGVTQTPRYLIKTRGQQVTLSCSPISGHRSVSWYQQTPGQGLQFLFEYFSETQRNKGNFPGRFSGRQFSNSRSEMNVSTLELGDSALYLCASSLASSGTGELFFGEGSRLTVL.

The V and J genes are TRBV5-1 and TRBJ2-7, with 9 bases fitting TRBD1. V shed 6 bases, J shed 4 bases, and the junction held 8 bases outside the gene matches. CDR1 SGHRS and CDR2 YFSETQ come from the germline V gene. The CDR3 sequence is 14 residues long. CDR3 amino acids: CASKATGGGYEQYF. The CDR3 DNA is TGCGCCAGCAAAGCAACAGGGGGCGGATACGAGCAGTACTTC.

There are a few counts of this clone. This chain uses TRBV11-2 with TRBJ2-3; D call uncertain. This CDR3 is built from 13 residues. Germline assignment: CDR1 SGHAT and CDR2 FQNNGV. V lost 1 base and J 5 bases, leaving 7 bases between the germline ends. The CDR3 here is CASSLVYGDTQYF. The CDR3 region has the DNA TGTGCCAGCAGCTTAGTATACGGAGATACGCAGTATTTT. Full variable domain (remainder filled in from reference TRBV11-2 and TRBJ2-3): EAGVAQSPRYKIIEKRQSVAFWCNPISGHATLYWYQQILGQGPKLLIQFQNNGVVDDSQLPKDRFSAERLKGVDSTLKIQPAKLEDSAVYLCASSLVYGDTQYFGPGTRLTVL.

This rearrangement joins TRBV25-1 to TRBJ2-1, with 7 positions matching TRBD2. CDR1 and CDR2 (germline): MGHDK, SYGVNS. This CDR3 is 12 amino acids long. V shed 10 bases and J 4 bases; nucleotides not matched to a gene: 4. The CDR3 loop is CAITGGYNEQFF. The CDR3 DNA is TGTGCCATCACGGGGGGATACAATGAGCAGTTCTTC.

The CDR3 nucleotides read TGCGCCAGCAGCCTACGACTAGCGGATTCCTACGAGCAGTACTTC. Translated, it gives CASSLRLADSYEQYF. This chain links TRBV4-1 with TRBJ2-7, with 9 bases lining up with TRBD2. The J segment lost 1 base and the V segment lost 4 bases, leaving 5 bases of the junction unmatched. The CDR3 is 15 amino acids. From germline, CDR1 is MGHRA and CDR2 YSYEKL.

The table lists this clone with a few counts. The DNA of the CDR3 is TGTGCCAGCAGCGTAGGGACTAGCGGCGCCTACGAGCAGTACTTC. Protein: CASSVGTSGAYEQYF. The chain links TRBV9 to TRBJ2-7; 10 bases agree with TRBD2. V trimming: 0 bases; J trimming: 2 bases; junction bases outside the gene matches: 2. The CDR3 consists of 15 residues. Germline V gene data show CDR1 as SGDLS and CDR2 as YYNGEE.

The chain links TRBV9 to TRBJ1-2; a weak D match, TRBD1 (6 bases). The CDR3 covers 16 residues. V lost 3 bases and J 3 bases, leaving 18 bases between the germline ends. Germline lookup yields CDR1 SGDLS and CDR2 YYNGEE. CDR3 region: CASSGSPRRQDYGYTF. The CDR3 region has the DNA TGTGCCAGCAGCGGAAGCCCGAGGCGACAGGACTATGGCTACACCTTC.

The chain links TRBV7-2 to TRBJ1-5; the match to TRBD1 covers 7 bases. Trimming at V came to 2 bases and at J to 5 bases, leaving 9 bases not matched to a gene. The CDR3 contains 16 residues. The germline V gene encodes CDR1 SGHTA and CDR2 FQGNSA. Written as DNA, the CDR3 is TGTGCCAGCAGCTTAATCCTTAACAGGGGTGATCAGCCCCAGCATTTT. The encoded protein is CASSLILNRGDQPQHF.

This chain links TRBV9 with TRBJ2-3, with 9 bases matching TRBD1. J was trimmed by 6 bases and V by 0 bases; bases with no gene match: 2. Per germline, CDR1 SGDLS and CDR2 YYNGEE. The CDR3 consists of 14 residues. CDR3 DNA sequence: TGTGCCAGCAGCGTAGGGGACAGGGTCGATACGCAGTATTTT. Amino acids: CASSVGDRVDTQYF.

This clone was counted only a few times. CDR3 amino acids: CAWTSGTYNEQFF. CDR3 in DNA: TGTGCCTGGACTAGCGGCACCTACAATGAGCAGTTCTTC. V usage is TRBV30 and J usage is TRBJ2-1, with TRBD2 matching 7 bases. The germline CDR1 and CDR2 sequences are GTSNPN and SVGIG (reference sequence). The CDR3 sequence is 13 residues long. The trim removed 4 bases at V and 2 bases at J, leaving 2 bases unmatched. Variable domain in full (rest from reference TRBV30 and TRBJ2-1): SQTIHQWPATLVQPVGSPLSLECTVEGTSNPNLYWYRQAAGRGLQLLFYSVGIGQISSEVPQNLSASRPQDRQFILSSKKLLLSDSGFYLCAWTSGTYNEQFFGPGTRLTVL.

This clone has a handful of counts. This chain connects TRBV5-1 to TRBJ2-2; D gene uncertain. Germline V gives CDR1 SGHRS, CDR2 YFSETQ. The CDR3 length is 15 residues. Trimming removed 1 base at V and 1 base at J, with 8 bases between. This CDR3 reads CASSLLSLNTGELFF. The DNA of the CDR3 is TGCGCCAGCAGCTTGTTGTCATTGAACACCGGGGAGCTGTTTTTT. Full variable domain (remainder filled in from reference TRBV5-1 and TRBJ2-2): KAGVTQTPRYLIKTRGQQVTLSCSPISGHRSVSWYQQTPGQGLQFLFEYFSETQRNKGNFPGRFSGRQFSNSRSEMNVSTLELGDSALYLCASSLLSLNTGELFFGEGSRLTVL.

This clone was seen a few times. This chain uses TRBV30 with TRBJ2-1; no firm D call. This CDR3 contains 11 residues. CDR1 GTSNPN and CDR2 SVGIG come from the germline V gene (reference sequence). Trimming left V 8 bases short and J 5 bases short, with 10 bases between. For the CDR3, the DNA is TGTGCCGCACTGACTCACAATGAGCAGTTCTTC. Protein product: CAALTHNEQFF.

DNA for the CDR3: TGTGCCAGCAGTTTAATAACGGGACTAGCGGCTGGAGATGAGCAGTTCTTC. Its translation: CASSLITGLAAGDEQFF. The V and J genes are TRBV27 and TRBJ2-1; 11 bases agree with TRBD2. V lost 2 bases, J lost 8 bases, and 11 bases stayed unmatched. Looked up from germline, CDR1 is MNHEY and CDR2 is SMNVEV (reference sequence). This CDR3 has 17 amino acids.